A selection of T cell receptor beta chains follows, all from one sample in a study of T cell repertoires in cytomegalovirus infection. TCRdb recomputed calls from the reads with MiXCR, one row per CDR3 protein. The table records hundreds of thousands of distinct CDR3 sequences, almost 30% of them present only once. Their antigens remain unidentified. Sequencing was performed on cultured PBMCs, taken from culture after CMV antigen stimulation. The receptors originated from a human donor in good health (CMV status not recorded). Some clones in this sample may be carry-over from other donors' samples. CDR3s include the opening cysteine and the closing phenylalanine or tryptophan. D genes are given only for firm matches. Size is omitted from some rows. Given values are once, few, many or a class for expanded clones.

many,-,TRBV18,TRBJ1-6,CASSPAGLNSPLHF,TGTGCCAGCTCACCGGCAGGATTAAATTCACCCCTCCACTTT
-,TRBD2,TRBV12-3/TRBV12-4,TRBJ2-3,CASSPEVAGGPGTDTQYF,TGTGCCAGCAGTCCAGAAGTAGCGGGAGGGCCCGGCACAGATACGCAGTATTTT
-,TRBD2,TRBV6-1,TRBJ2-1,CASSEAQRASGRDNEQFF,TGTGCCAGCAGTGAAGCGCAGCGGGCTAGCGGGCGTGACAATGAGCAGTTCTTC
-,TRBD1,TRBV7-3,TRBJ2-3,CASSLTFSTGTLTDTQYF,TGTGCCAGCAGCTTAACGTTTTCGACAGGGACCCTCACAGATACGCAGTATTTT
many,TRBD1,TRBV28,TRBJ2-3,CASSSAPGQGDSTDTQYF,TGTGCCAGCAGTTCGGCACCGGGACAGGGGGATAGCACAGATACGCAGTATTTT
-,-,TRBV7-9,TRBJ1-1,CASSAQGHTEAFF,TGTGCCAGCAGCGCGCAGGGCCACACTGAAGCTTTCTTT
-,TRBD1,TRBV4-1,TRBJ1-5,CASSQEETGTNQPQHF,TGCGCCAGCAGCCAAGAAGAGACAGGGACCAATCAGCCCCAGCATTTT
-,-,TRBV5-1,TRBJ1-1,CASSLEAGTKGSEAFF,TGCGCCAGCAGCTTGGAGGCCGGGACAAAAGGCTCTGAAGCTTTCTTT
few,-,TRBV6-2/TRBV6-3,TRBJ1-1,CASSFLGYTEAFF,TGTGCCAGCAGTTTTCTGGGTTACACTGAAGCTTTCTTT
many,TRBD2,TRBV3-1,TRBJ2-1,CASSHLAGGRGYEQFF,TGTGCCAGCAGCCATCTAGCGGGAGGTAGGGGGTATGAGCAGTTCTTC
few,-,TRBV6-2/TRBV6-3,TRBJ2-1,CASSYSIFSYNEQFF,TGTGCCAGCAGTTACTCGATTTTCTCCTACAATGAGCAGTTCTTC
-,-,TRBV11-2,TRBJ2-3,CASSHTSGTDTQYF,TGTGCCAGCAGCCACACGTCGGGGACAGATACGCAGTATTTT
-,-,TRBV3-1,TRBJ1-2,CASSQRGRTANYGYTF,TGTGCCAGCAGCCAACGAGGGAGGACGGCTAACTATGGCTACACCTTC
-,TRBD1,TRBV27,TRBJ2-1,CASRDRAYEQFF,TGTGCCAGCAGGGACAGGGCCTATGAGCAGTTCTTC
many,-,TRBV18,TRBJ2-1,CASSPQEFAYNEQFF,TGTGCCAGCTCACCACAGGAGTTTGCCTACAATGAGCAGTTCTTC
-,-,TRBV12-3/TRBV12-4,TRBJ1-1,CAGSLLSEGTEAFF,TGTGCCGGCAGTTTACTCTCGGAGGGGACTGAAGCTTTCTTT
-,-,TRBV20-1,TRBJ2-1,CSARELVTYNEQFF,TGCAGTGCTAGGGAGCTAGTGACCTACAATGAGCAGTTCTTC
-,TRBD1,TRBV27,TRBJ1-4,CASRSDRGNEKLFF,TGTGCCAGCAGATCCGACAGGGGTAATGAAAAACTGTTTTTT
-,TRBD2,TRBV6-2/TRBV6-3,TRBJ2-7,CARSYRITSGANYEQYF,TGTGCCCGCAGTTACCGCATAACTAGCGGGGCTAACTACGAGCAGTACTTC
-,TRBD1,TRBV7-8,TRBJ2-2,CASSVQGVSTGELFF,TGTGCCAGCAGCGTTCAGGGGGTTTCTACTGGGGAGCTGTTTTTT
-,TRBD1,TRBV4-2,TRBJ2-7,CASSQTRKGAEQYF,TGTGCCAGCAGCCAGACTCGGAAGGGGGCCGAGCAGTACTTC
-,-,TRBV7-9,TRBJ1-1,CASSFGRAGVNTEAFF,TGTGCCAGCAGCTTTGGCAGGGCAGGGGTGAACACTGAAGCTTTCTTT
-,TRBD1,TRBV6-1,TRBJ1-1,CASSEKGAGLLNTEAFF,TGTGCCAGCAGTGAGAAGGGGGCTGGTCTTCTAAACACTGAAGCTTTCTTT
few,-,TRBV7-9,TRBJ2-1,CASSPPEPYPNEQFF,TGTGCCAGCAGCCCACCGGAGCCCTATCCCAATGAGCAGTTCTTC
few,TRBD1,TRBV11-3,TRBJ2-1,CASSLGRGTGVNEQFF,TGTGCCAGCAGCTTAGGCCGAGGGACAGGGGTAAATGAGCAGTTCTTC
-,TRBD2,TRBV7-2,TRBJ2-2,CASSLGGTTNTGELFF,TGTGCCAGCAGCTTAGGTGGGACTACGAACACCGGGGAGCTGTTTTTT
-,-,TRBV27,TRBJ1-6,CASSLWGRGPPLSYNSPLHF,TGTGCCAGCAGTTTATGGGGGCGGGGGCCACCGCTCTCCTATAATTCACCCCTCCACTTT
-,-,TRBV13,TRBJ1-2,CASSLEGQGGGYTF,TGCGCCAGCAGCTTGGAGGGGCAGGGAGGAGGCTACACCTTC
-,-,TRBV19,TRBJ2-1,CASNRGWNEQFF,TGTGCCAGTAATCGGGGTTGGAATGAGCAGTTCTTC
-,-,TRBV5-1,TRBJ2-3,CASSLVGGKATDTQYF,TGCGCCAGCAGCTTGGTTGGTGGTAAGGCGACAGATACGCAGTATTTT
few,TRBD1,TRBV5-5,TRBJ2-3,CASSYPGQLIDTQYF,TGTGCCAGCAGTTATCCGGGACAGCTAATAGATACGCAGTATTTT
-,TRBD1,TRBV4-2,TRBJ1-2,CASSQGTERPRGYTF,TGTGCCAGCAGCCAGGGGACAGAGCGACCTAGGGGCTACACCTTC
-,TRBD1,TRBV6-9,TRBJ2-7,CASRPLPGQGNEQYF,TGTGCCAGCAGACCTCTTCCGGGACAGGGGAACGAGCAGTACTTC
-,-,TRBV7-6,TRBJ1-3,CASSLTGGSGNTIYF,TGTGCCAGCAGCTTGACCGGGGGCTCTGGAAACACCATATATTTT
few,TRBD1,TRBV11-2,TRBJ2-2,CASSRLTGAGELFF,TGTGCCAGCAGCCGCCTTACAGGGGCCGGGGAGCTGTTTTTT
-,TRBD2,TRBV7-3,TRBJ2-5,CASSLMALAGEETQYF,TGTGCCAGCAGCTTAATGGCACTAGCGGGGGAAGAGACCCAGTACTTC
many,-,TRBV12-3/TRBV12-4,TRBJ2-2,CASSWNIMNTGELFF,TGTGCCAGCAGTTGGAACATTATGAACACCGGGGAGCTGTTTTTT
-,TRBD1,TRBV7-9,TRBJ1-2,CASSLRQGDHGYTF,TGTGCCAGCAGCTTACGGCAGGGGGATCACGGCTACACCTTC
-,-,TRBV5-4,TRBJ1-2,CASSSDQYGYTF,TGTGCCAGCAGCTCGGACCAGTATGGCTACACCTTC
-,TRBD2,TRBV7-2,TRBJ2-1,CASDVGIPGLGGYNEQFF,TGTGCCAGCGACGTGGGTATACCGGGACTAGGAGGTTACAATGAGCAGTTCTTC
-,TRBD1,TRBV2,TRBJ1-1,CASRDRGTAEAFF,TGTGCCAGCAGAGACAGGGGAACGGCTGAAGCTTTCTTT
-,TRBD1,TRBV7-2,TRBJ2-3,CASSFGQGPDTQYF,TGTGCCAGCAGCTTCGGACAGGGGCCAGATACGCAGTATTTT
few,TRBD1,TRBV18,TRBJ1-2,CASSPVGQNYGYTF,TGTGCCAGCTCACCAGTGGGACAGAACTATGGCTACACCTTC
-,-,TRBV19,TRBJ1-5,CASSIGRQGNQPQHF,TGTGCCAGTAGTATAGGGAGACAGGGCAATCAGCCCCAGCATTTT
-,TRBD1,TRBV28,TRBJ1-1,CASSLITGGRSAFF,TGTGCCAGCAGTTTAATTACAGGGGGAAGGTCTGCTTTCTTT
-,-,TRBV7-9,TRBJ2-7,CASSSHTRGTNEQYF,TGTGCCAGCAGCTCCCATACTAGGGGGACAAACGAGCAGTACTTC
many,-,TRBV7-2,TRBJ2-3,CASSLSPDTQYF,TGTGCCAGCAGCTTGTCCCCAGATACGCAGTATTTT
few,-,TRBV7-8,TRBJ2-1,CASSLRIMRHEQFF,TGTGCCAGCAGCTTACGAATAATGAGACATGAGCAGTTCTTC
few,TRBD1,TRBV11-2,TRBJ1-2,CASSRQGSGAYGYTF,TGTGCCAGCAGCCGACAGGGGAGTGGGGCCTATGGCTACACCTTC
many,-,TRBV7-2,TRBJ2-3,CASSTAPGTDTQYF,TGTGCCAGCAGCACAGCCCCTGGGACAGATACGCAGTATTTT
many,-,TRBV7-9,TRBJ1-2,CASSRTGFGYTF,TGTGCCAGCAGCCGAACGGGGTTTGGCTACACCTTC
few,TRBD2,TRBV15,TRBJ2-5,CATAPQRESVETQYF,TGTGCCACCGCCCCCCAGCGGGAGTCGGTTGAGACCCAGTACTTC
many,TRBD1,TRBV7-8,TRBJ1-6,CASSWDRGDSPLHF,TGTGCCAGCAGCTGGGACAGAGGGGATTCACCCCTCCACTTT
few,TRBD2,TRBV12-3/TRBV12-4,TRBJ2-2,CASRRTSGGPGELFF,TGTGCCAGCAGACGAACTAGCGGGGGGCCCGGGGAGCTGTTTTTT